Described below is a single T cell receptor (beta chain) sequence and its context. One junction end disagrees with the germline gene, perhaps due to a read error. These data come from a study of OX40 agonist ivuxolimab in advanced cancers. The data were produced by immunoSEQ multiplex PCR, yet TCRdb's version contains in-frame clones alone and is incomplete. The sample lists about 69,000 clones, 80% seen once, with roughly 2.4% in the top ten. This TCR was sampled from an adult with an advanced solid tumor such as melanoma, head and neck, liver or kidney cancer. The sequencing used CD4+ or CD8+ T cells sorted from blood, collected in a trial of the OX40 agonist ivuxolimab.

This CDR3 reads CASNLGQLPQHF. The CDR3 DNA is TGTGCCAGCAATTTAGGCCAGTTGCCCCAGCATTTT. The rearrangement joins TRBV28 to TRBJ1-5; D remains ambiguous. Germline assignment: CDR1 MDHEN and CDR2 SYDVKM. This CDR3 has 12 amino acids.